This TCR beta chain was profiled in a study of T cell responses to AZD1222 COVID-19 vaccine. Concerning this clone: The antigen remains undetermined.

Looked up from germline, CDR1 is SGHTA and CDR2 is FQGTGA. This CDR3 is 13 amino acids long. V lost 5 bases, J lost 5 bases, and 10 bases lay in between. Timing groups of about 4 and about 12 weeks for second doses were pooled. Findings of the study overall: The donors showed a predominance of white British ancestry and of females, with possible underestimation of clonal diversity. Variant regions that are unmutated are reportedly the target of nearly half of spike-specific TCRs. It was only after the peak T cell response that any repertoires were sampled.

Assay used: immunoSEQ multiplex PCR; TCRdb lists only in-frame clones, some missing. The table includes roughly 140,000 clones, roughly 91% detected once. The genes are TRBV7-3 and TRBJ2-1; a possible D gene is TRBD1 (5 bases). The clonotype comes from an adult who received the AZD1222 COVID-19 vaccine. The sequencing here drew on peripheral blood, taken 28 days after the second AZD1222 dose. The CDR3, as DNA: TGTGCCAGCAGCCCCAGGGATAACAATGAGCAGTTCTTC. This translates into CASSPRDNNEQFF.